The sample holds many counts of the clone carrying this T cell receptor beta chain. Antigen specificity is unknown. These data belong to a study of regulatory T cells in long-lasting Graves disease. Study information: Persistence in Graves' disease denoted antithyroid drug use beyond 5 years alongside positive TSH receptor antibodies. Broader study findings: TCR diversity was lower in persistent Graves' patients (versus newly diagnosed ones).

This CDR3 region has 14 residues. The germline gives CDR1 PRHDT, CDR2 FYEKMQ (reference sequence). V lost 4 bases and J 5 bases, leaving 14 bases between the germline ends. Arm-PCR of CDR3 regions with iRepertoire HTBI primers generated TCR beta libraries. TCRdb processed the multiplex PCR reads anew with MiXCR; each CDR3 protein has one entry. This sample has a few hundred thousand distinct CDR3 sequences, with roughly a quarter found just once. Time point reported: persistent/refractory GD, antithyroid drugs over 5 years with positive TRAb. The TCR library was prepared using RNA isolated from PBMCs. Patients with Graves' disease were diagnosed by American Thyroid Association guidelines. In this cohort, patients came from an endocrinology department located in Xi'an, China.

This chain links TRBV13 with TRBJ1-2; D might be TRBD1 (6 bases). The source is a female donor with Graves disease. Material: peripheral blood mononuclear cells (PBMCs), obtained when the disease was refractory, from a patient treated with antithyroid drugs. The chain's CDR3 is CASSSWAGDYGYTF. In DNA, the CDR3 is TGTGCCAGCAGCTCCTGGGCAGGGGATTATGGCTACACCTTC.